The 32 T cell receptor beta chains below all came from one sample that was sequenced in a study of shared clonotypes between healthy human individuals. TCRdb's copy holds only in-frame clones and misses some; the assay was immunoSEQ multiplex PCR. The sample has hundreds of thousands of clones, roughly 98% seen once. Naive CD8 cells were CD45RO-negative, positively selected for CCR7, excluding terminally differentiated effector memory CD45RA+ cells. The sample taken for sequencing was naive CD8+ T cells sorted from blood. All receptors derive from a man under 40 in good health.

The V call is TRBV5-4, the J call TRBJ2-2, with unresolved D. V lost 5 bases to trimming and J lost 6 bases, with 8 bases between them. Germline-derived CDR1 and CDR2 are SGHNT and YYREEE (reference sequence). This CDR3 has 12 residues. The CDR3 region has the DNA TGTGCCAGCAGTCCCCTCCCCGGGGAGCTGTTTTTT. Translated: CASSPLPGELFF.

The V gene is TRBV7-2, the J gene TRBJ2-1; D is unclear. The CDR3 sequence is 12 residues long. Looked up from germline, CDR1 is SGHTA and CDR2 is FQGNSA. V was shortened by 3 bases and J by 7 bases, with 7 bases between the two germline ends. The CDR3: CASSFDLNEQFF. The CDR3 DNA follows: TGTGCCAGCAGCTTCGATCTTAATGAGCAGTTCTTC.

The chain employs TRBV29-1 and TRBJ2-1; D is uncertain. Between the trimmed V and J ends, which lost 4 bases and 8 bases, there was a span of 9 bases. Germline CDR1 reads SQVTM; CDR2 reads ANQGSEA. The CDR3 has 11 amino acids. The CDR3 sequence: CSVAVNDEQFF. The CDR3 DNA reads TGCAGCGTTGCAGTTAATGATGAGCAGTTCTTC.

CDR3 protein: CASRKTGTHRAGELFF. The CDR3 DNA reads TGTGCCAGCAGGAAGACAGGGACTCACCGCGCCGGGGAGCTGTTTTTT. The chain carries TRBV5-4 and TRBJ2-2; a possible D gene is TRBD1 (7 bases). Trimming removed 5 bases from V and 6 bases from J, with 20 bases in between. In germline, CDR1 is SGHNT, CDR2 YYREEE (reference sequence). The CDR3 is made up of 16 amino acids.

V usage is TRBV11-2 and J usage is TRBJ1-1; no definite D call. Germline V gene data show CDR1 as SGHAT and CDR2 as FQNNGV. The ends were cut back, 0 bases at V and 0 bases at J, with 5 bases in the middle. This CDR3 spans 14 amino acids. The CDR3 nucleotides are TGTGCCAGCAGCTTAGACATAATGAACACTGAAGCTTTCTTT. Translating gives CASSLDIMNTEAFF.

This clone showed up just once. The chain is built from TRBV29-1 and TRBJ2-3; D may be TRBD1 (6 bases). Germline assignment: CDR1 SQVTM and CDR2 ANQGSEA. The V end lost 6 bases, the J end lost 1 base, and 20 bases lay between the germline ends. This CDR3 region has 16 residues. The CDR3 region is CSVSGGSGVGTDTQYF. The CDR3 nucleotides read TGCAGCGTCAGCGGTGGGTCAGGGGTTGGCACAGATACGCAGTATTTT.

J is TRBJ2-1 and V is TRBV11-2; 8 nucleotides match TRBD2. V shed 5 bases, J shed 5 bases, and the junction held 8 bases outside the gene matches. From germline, CDR1 is SGHAT and CDR2 FQNNGV. The CDR3 extends over 15 amino acids. CDR3 sequence: CASSRYSGINNEQFF. DNA for the CDR3: TGTGCCAGCAGCCGTTATAGCGGGATTAACAATGAGCAGTTCTTC. Supplemented by reference TRBV11-2 and TRBJ2-1, the full variable domain reads EAGVAQSPRYKIIEKRQSVAFWCNPISGHATLYWYQQILGQGPKLLIQFQNNGVVDDSQLPKDRFSAERLKGVDSTLKIQPAKLEDSAVYLCASSRYSGINNEQFFGPGTRLTVL.

As regards this clone: One end of the junction fails to match germline, which may point to a read error. The V and J genes are TRBV7-2 and TRBJ1-1, with D possibly TRBD1 on 5 matching bases. Germline V gene lookup returns CDR1 SGHTA and CDR2 FQGNSA. CDR3 length: 14 residues. The CDR3 protein is CASSLYQGTEEGFF. In DNA, the CDR3 is TGTGCCAGCAGCTTATATCAGGGAACGGAGGAAGGTTTCTTT.

The CDR3 protein is CASSDGTSPLYEQYF. DNA of the CDR3: TGTGCCAGCAGTGACGGGACCAGCCCCCTCTACGAGCAGTACTTC. The chain has TRBV25-1 and TRBJ2-7; D may correspond to TRBD1 or TRBD2 (5 bases each). The germline gives CDR1 MGHDK, CDR2 SYGVNS. V gave up 3 bases and J gave up 3 bases, with 15 bases separating them. The CDR3 extends over 15 amino acids.

A remark on this clone: The sample holds other DNA sequences that translate to the same CDR3. This chain connects TRBV27 to TRBJ2-1; D unclear. The CDR3 spans 14 residues. CDR1 and CDR2 (germline): MNHEY, SMNVEV (reference sequence). V lost 6 bases and J lost 2, with 11 bases in between. CDR3 residues: CASSSGGTYNEQFF. The CDR3 region has the DNA TGTGCCAGCAGCTCGGGCGGAACCTACAATGAGCAGTTCTTC.

The gene calls are TRBV28 and TRBJ2-7, with 8 bases lining up with TRBD1. CDR1 is MDHEN and CDR2 is SYDVKM in the germline V gene. The CDR3 is made up of 12 amino acids. V trimming: 6 bases; J trimming: 9 bases; junction bases outside the gene matches: 7. The CDR3 spells CASRSQGASQYF. CDR3 bases: TGTGCCAGCAGGTCGCAGGGGGCGTCGCAGTACTTC.

This chain joins TRBV19 and TRBJ2-3; 8 bases are shared with TRBD2. Germline V gives CDR1 LNHDA, CDR2 SQIVND (reference sequence). This CDR3 has 14 residues. J gave up 7 bases and V 7 bases, and 10 bases lay outside the gene matches. In DNA, the CDR3 is TGTGCCAGTAAGATAGCGGGGACAAGTAATACGCAGTATTTT. Encoded protein: CASKIAGTSNTQYF. Together with reference TRBV19 and TRBJ2-3, the CDR3 gives the full variable domain: DGGITQSPKYLFRKEGQNVTLSCEQNLNHDAMYWYRQDPGQGLRLIYYSQIVNDFQKGDIAEGYSVSREKKESFPLTVTSAQKNPTAFYLCASKIAGTSNTQYFGPGTRLTVL.

The chain links TRBV4-1 to TRBJ1-5, with a weak D call TRBD1 (6 bases). Germline values: CDR1 MGHRA, CDR2 YSYEKL. Trimming shortened V by 1 base and J by 6 bases, and 10 bases separated the two germline ends. The CDR3 is 14 residues long. This CDR3 is CASSQVQGPQPQHF. The CDR3 DNA is TGCGCCAGCAGCCAAGTGCAGGGGCCTCAGCCCCAGCATTTT.

This chain's CDR3 is CASSFSGGTEQYF. The CDR3 DNA is TGTGCCAGCAGCTTCTCCGGGGGGACGGAGCAGTACTTC. The rearrangement links TRBV5-4 to TRBJ2-7; 7 positions agree with TRBD2. The trim removed 2 bases at V and 7 bases at J, leaving 6 bases unmatched. Germline V gene lookup returns CDR1 SGHNT and CDR2 YYREEE (reference sequence). The CDR3 contains 13 residues.

The chain is built from TRBV7-6 and TRBJ2-1, with TRBD2 matching 9 bases. Germline V lookup: CDR1 SGHVS, CDR2 FNYEAQ. This CDR3 region has 16 residues. V was pared by 1 base and J by 0 bases, with 1 base of the junction left unmatched. CDR3 region: CASSLDSGSSYNEQFF. The DNA of the CDR3 is TGTGCCAGCAGCTTAGATAGCGGGAGCTCCTACAATGAGCAGTTCTTC.

V usage is TRBV7-9 and J usage is TRBJ2-3; the match to TRBD2 covers 9 bases. Germline V gene lookup returns CDR1 SEHNR and CDR2 FQNEAQ (reference sequence). The CDR3 consists of 17 residues. V lost 4 bases, J lost 5 bases, and 13 bases stayed unmatched. CDR3 sequence reads: CASSSNLAGPSGDTQYF. In DNA, the CDR3 is TGTGCCAGCAGCTCCAACCTAGCGGGACCCTCGGGAGATACGCAGTATTTT.

The chain is built from TRBV7-6 and TRBJ2-3; D is ambiguous. V shed 1 base and J shed 2 bases, with 10 bases lying between them. Germline-derived CDR1 and CDR2 are SGHVS and FNYEAQ. This CDR3 region has 15 residues. CDR3 coding DNA: TGTGCCAGCAGCTTAGTCGGCAGCATCACAGATACGCAGTATTTT. Translation gives CASSLVGSITDTQYF.

In DNA form, the CDR3 reads TGCAGCGTTGAAACCCCGGGCGGGAGGGACTACAATGAGCAGTTCTTC. This translates into CSVETPGGRDYNEQFF. The rearrangement uses TRBV29-1 and TRBJ2-1; 9 nucleotides line up with TRBD2. CDR1 and CDR2 from the germline V gene are SQVTM and ANQGSEA. The V gene end was trimmed by 2 bases and the J gene end by 3 bases; junction bases not matched to a gene: 8. The CDR3 is 16 residues long.

This clone was recorded once. The rearrangement links TRBV18 to TRBJ1-1; D possibly corresponds to TRBD1 (6 bases). Looked up from germline, CDR1 is KGHSH and CDR2 is LQKENI. The length of the CDR3 is 15 residues. The germline V and J ends were trimmed by 3 bases and 0 bases, with 11 bases remaining between them. CDR3 nucleotide sequence: TGTGCCAGCTCACCTCGGGGGCCTATGAACACTGAAGCTTTCTTT. Protein sequence: CASSPRGPMNTEAFF.

This rearrangement joins TRBV5-1 to TRBJ2-7; 7 bases are a match to TRBD1. Germline assignment: CDR1 SGHRS and CDR2 YFSETQ. The J segment lost 2 bases and the V segment lost 4 bases, leaving 12 bases of the junction unmatched. This CDR3 is built from 16 residues. Here the CDR3 DNA reads TGCGCCAGCAGCCGATCCGTCCGGGACAGACCCTACGAGCAGTACTTC. As protein: CASSRSVRDRPYEQYF.

The rearrangement joins TRBV2 to TRBJ2-5, with D perhaps given as TRBD1 or TRBD2 (6 bases each). There are 17 residues in the CDR3. The V and J ends lost 3 bases and 5 bases respectively, with 22 bases between them. Germline CDR1 and CDR2: SNHLY and FYNNEI. The CDR3 sequence: CASSESRGPPPAETQYF. CDR3 in DNA: TGTGCCAGCAGTGAGTCACGGGGGCCTCCCCCGGCGGAGACCCAGTACTTC.

The chain recombines TRBV7-9 with TRBJ2-1, with unresolved D. The CDR3 sequence is 14 residues long. Germline CDR1 and CDR2: SEHNR and FQNEAQ (reference sequence). Trimming stripped 2 bases from V and 2 bases from J, with 7 bases between. This CDR3 reads CASSLPTAYNEQFF. The CDR3 coding sequence is TGTGCCAGCAGCTTACCGACCGCCTACAATGAGCAGTTCTTC. Using reference TRBV7-9 and TRBJ2-1 for the parts outside the CDR3, the full variable domain is DTGVSQNPRHKITKRGQNVTFRCDPISEHNRLYWYRQTLGQGPEFLTYFQNEAQLEKSRLLSDRFSAERPKGSFSTLEIQRTEQGDSAMYLCASSLPTAYNEQFFGPGTRLTVL.

The V call is TRBV9, the J call TRBJ1-1; 8 positions match TRBD1. V lost 4 bases to trimming and J lost 4 bases; unmatched junction nucleotides: 6. The CDR3 is 14 amino acids. The germline CDR1 and CDR2 sequences are SGDLS and YYNGEE. In DNA form, the CDR3 reads TGTGCCAGCAGCAACGGACAGGGTATCACTGAAGCTTTCTTT. This encodes CASSNGQGITEAFF.

The chain joins TRBV2 to TRBJ2-5; 7 bases match TRBD1. With 8 bases clipped from V and 5 bases from J, the junction kept 8 bases outside the gene matches. This CDR3 comprises 13 residues. Germline values: CDR1 SNHLY, CDR2 FYNNEI. The CDR3 bases are TGTGCCAGCCTGGACAGGTTTGGGGAGACCCAGTACTTC. Translating it yields CASLDRFGETQYF.

The V and J genes are TRBV27 and TRBJ1-2, with D possibly matching TRBD1 (5 bases). The CDR3 extends over 13 amino acids. Germline assignment: CDR1 MNHEY and CDR2 SMNVEV (reference sequence). V shed 6 bases and J shed 4 bases, with 12 bases lying between them. Here the CDR3 reads CASSVQGSYGYTF. Here the CDR3 DNA reads TGTGCCAGCAGCGTCCAGGGTAGCTATGGCTACACCTTC.

V usage is TRBV7-9 and J usage is TRBJ1-1; D gene uncertain. Germline V lookup: CDR1 SEHNR, CDR2 FQNEAQ (reference sequence). The CDR3 sequence is 15 residues long. The ends were cut back, 4 bases at V and 5 bases at J, with 17 bases in the middle. As DNA, the CDR3 is TGTGCCAGCAGCTCCCCACTCTCGGGTAGGACTGAAGCTTTCTTT. Residues: CASSSPLSGRTEAFF. The whole variable domain, filled in from reference TRBV7-9 and TRBJ1-1, reads DTGVSQNPRHKITKRGQNVTFRCDPISEHNRLYWYRQTLGQGPEFLTYFQNEAQLEKSRLLSDRFSAERPKGSFSTLEIQRTEQGDSAMYLCASSSPLSGRTEAFFGQGTRLTVV.

As to this clone: An end of the junction differs from the germline gene, which may be a read error. J is TRBJ1-2 and V is TRBV25-1; 7 bases agree with TRBD1. The length of the CDR3 is 11 residues. The germline V gene has CDR1 MGHDK and CDR2 SYGVNS. The CDR3, as DNA: TGTGCCAGCAGGCTCGGACAGGACGCCGCCTTC. Its protein is CASRLGQDAAF.

The chain combines TRBV10-3 with TRBJ2-2; D is tentatively TRBD1 or TRBD2 (5 bases each). The CDR3 loop spans 14 amino acids. The V gene's germline CDR1 is ENHRY and CDR2 SYGVKD. The ends were cut back, 6 bases at V and 7 bases at J, with 15 bases in the middle. CDR3 DNA sequence: TGTGCCATCAGGGAGAGCCAGAGGGGCGGGGAGCTGTTTTTT. This gives the protein CAIRESQRGGELFF.

This chain links TRBV28 with TRBJ2-7, with TRBD1 identical over 8 bases. CDR1 and CDR2 (germline): MDHEN, SYDVKM. The CDR3 extends over 13 amino acids. V was pared by 5 bases and J by 2 bases, with 2 bases of the junction left unmatched. CDR3 DNA sequence: TGTGCCAGCAGTGTACAGGGGGCCTACGAGCAGTACTTC. Its protein is CASSVQGAYEQYF.

Worth noting for this clone: Other DNA variants within this sample encode the same CDR3. V gene TRBV29-1 combines with J gene TRBJ2-1; the D is unclear. The germline CDR1 and CDR2 sequences are SQVTM and ANQGSEA. The CDR3 consists of 13 residues. V was clipped by 2 bases and J by 3 bases, with 8 bases between them. The CDR3 region is CSVEYADYNEQFF. DNA of the CDR3: TGCAGCGTTGAATATGCAGACTACAATGAGCAGTTCTTC.

The chain couples TRBV18 to TRBJ2-1; D tentatively fits TRBD1 or TRBD2 (6 bases each). Trimming shortened V by 2 bases and J by 8 bases, and 13 bases separated the two germline ends. The CDR3 is made up of 14 amino acids. In germline, CDR1 is KGHSH, CDR2 LQKENI. CDR3 region: CASSPIGGGDEQFF. The CDR3 coding sequence is TGTGCCAGCTCACCAATAGGAGGGGGAGATGAGCAGTTCTTC. Drawing the rest from reference TRBV18 and TRBJ2-1, the complete variable domain is NAGVMQNPRHLVRRRGQEARLRCSPMKGHSHVYWYRQLPEEGLKFMVYLQKENIIDESGMPKERFSAEFPKEGPSILRIQQVVRGDSAAYFCASSPIGGGDEQFFGPGTRLTVL.

The V and J genes are TRBV6-6 and TRBJ2-3, with 8 bases matching TRBD2. The germline gives CDR1 MNHNY, CDR2 SVGAGI (reference sequence). The CDR3 runs 16 residues. Losses at the gene ends were 0 bases for V and 0 bases for J; bases not matched to a gene: 2. Written as DNA, the CDR3 is TGTGCCAGCAGTTACTCGCCGGGAGGGAGCACAGATACGCAGTATTTT. Translated: CASSYSPGGSTDTQYF.